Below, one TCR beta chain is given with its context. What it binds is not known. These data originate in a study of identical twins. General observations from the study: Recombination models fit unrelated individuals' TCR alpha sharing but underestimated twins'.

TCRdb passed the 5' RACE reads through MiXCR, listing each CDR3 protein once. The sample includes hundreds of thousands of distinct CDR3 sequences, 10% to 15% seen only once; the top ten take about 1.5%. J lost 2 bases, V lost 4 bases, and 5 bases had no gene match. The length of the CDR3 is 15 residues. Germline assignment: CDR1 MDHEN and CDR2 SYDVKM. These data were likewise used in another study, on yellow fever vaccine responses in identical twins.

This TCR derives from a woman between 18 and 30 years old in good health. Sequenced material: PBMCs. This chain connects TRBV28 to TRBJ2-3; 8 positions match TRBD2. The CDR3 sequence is CASSSPGLDTDTQYF. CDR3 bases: TGTGCCAGCAGTTCTCCGGGACTAGACACAGATACGCAGTATTTT.